The TCR beta chain under discussion was sequenced for a study of blood T cell repertoires in COVID-19. Germline values: CDR1 MNHNS, CDR2 SASEGT. The CDR3 loop spans 16 amino acids. The V and J ends lost 1 base and 7 bases respectively, with 19 bases between them. Participant-given clinical history determined each cohort assignment. Repertoires were generated with immunoSEQ multiplex PCR, while TCRdb's copy carries only in-frame clones and drops some. Here the sample spans some 320,000 clones, around nine tenths being singletons. The chain links TRBV6-1 to TRBJ1-2; unclear D gene. The clonotype comes from a woman in her 30s who had been exposed to COVID-19. Source material: PBMCs or T cells enriched from blood (not recorded which). CDR3 amino acids: CASSEVDRGSIGGYTF. DNA for the CDR3: TGTGCCAGCAGTGAAGTAGACCGGGGTTCGATCGGTGGCTACACCTTC.